This TCR beta chain was profiled in a study of blood T cell repertoires in COVID-19. Libraries were prepared by immunoSEQ multiplex PCR; TCRdb keeps only in-frame clonotypes and omits some of them. The table includes approximately 140,000 clones, around nine tenths detected once. Germline-derived CDR1 and CDR2 are LNHDA and SQIVND (reference sequence). The CDR3 sequence is 16 residues long. After removal of 3 bases from V and 4 bases from J, the junction contained 9 bases not matched to a gene. The TCR comes from a man between 50 and 59 years old with active or convalescent COVID-19. The sequencing input was peripheral blood. V is TRBV19 and J is TRBJ1-5; 7 positions match TRBD1. The CDR3 nucleotides are TGTGCCAGTAGTATTAACGCAGGGGGTAAGAATCAGCCCCAGCATTTT. Its protein is CASSINAGGKNQPQHF.